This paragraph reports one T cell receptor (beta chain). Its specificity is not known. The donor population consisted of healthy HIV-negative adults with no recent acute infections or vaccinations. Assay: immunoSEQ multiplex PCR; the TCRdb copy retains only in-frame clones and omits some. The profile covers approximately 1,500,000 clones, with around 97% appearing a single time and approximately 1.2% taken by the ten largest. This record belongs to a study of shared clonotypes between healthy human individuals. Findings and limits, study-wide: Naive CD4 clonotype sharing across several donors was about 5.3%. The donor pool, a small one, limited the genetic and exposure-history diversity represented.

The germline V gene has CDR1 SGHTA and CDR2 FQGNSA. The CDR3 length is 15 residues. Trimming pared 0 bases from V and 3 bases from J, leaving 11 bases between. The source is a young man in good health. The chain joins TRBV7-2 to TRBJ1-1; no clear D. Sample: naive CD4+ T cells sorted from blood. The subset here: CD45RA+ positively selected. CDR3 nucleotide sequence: TGTGCCAGCAGCTTAGCGGCAGGCGGGTACACTGAAGCTTTCTTT. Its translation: CASSLAAGGYTEAFF.